This T cell receptor beta chain was recovered during a study of blood T cells in healthy people across ages. Germline V gene sequence: CDR1 MGHRA, CDR2 YSYEKL. The CDR3 extends over 17 amino acids. V was pared by 4 bases and J by 1 base, with 19 bases between. A sample-barcoded 5' primer and a J-beta primer mix were used in a second PCR of roughly 6 to 11 cycles. All cDNA molecules were each tagged by a template-switch adaptor with 12 random nucleotides. MiXCR was run by TCRdb on the 5' RACE reads, yielding one entry per CDR3 protein. The repertoire holds about 730,000 distinct CDR3 sequences, with around 40% as singletons. Peripheral blood samples of about 10 milliliters were drawn from each donor. Each sample yielded at least 6 million isolated PBMCs.

The sequenced sample consisted of blood. This receptor was identified in a woman in her sixties in good health. J is TRBJ1-2 and V is TRBV4-1; tentatively, D is TRBD1 (6 bases). The CDR3 reads CASSPYYSGAGNYGYTF. CDR3 nucleotide sequence: TGCGCCAGCAGCCCGTACTACTCAGGGGCCGGTAACTATGGCTACACCTTC.